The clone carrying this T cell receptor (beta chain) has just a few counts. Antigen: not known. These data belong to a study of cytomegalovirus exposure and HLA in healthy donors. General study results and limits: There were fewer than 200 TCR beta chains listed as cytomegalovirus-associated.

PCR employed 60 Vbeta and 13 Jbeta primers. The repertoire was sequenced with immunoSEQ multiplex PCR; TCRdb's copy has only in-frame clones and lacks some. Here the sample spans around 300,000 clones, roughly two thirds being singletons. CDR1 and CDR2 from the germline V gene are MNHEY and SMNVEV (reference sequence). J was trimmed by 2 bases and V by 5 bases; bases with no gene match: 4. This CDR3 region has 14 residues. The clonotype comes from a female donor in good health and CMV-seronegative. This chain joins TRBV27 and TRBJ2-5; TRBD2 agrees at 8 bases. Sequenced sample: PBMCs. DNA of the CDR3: TGTGCCAGCAGTGAGCCGGGGGGGCAAGAGACCCAGTACTTC. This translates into CASSEPGGQETQYF.